This T cell receptor beta chain stems from a study of blood T cell repertoires in COVID-19. Across the whole study: Samples representing acute and convalescent COVID-19 were sourced from the United States, Italy and Spain.

The CDR3 is 16 amino acids. The ends were cut back, 6 bases at V and 3 bases at J, with 18 bases in the middle. Germline V lookup: CDR1 LNHDA, CDR2 SQIVND (reference sequence). The protocol was immunoSEQ multiplex PCR, while the TCRdb copy is restricted to in-frame clones and leaves out a portion. The repertoire holds approximately 120,000 clones, roughly 85% seen once, with 3.2% in the top ten. This clone was seen once. This sequence was found in a woman of 80 years or more with COVID-19, enrolled during active disease. The J gene is TRBJ1-3, the V gene TRBV19; D is uncertain. The source material was peripheral blood. The CDR3 spells CASRPGSMIGGNTIYF. In DNA form, the CDR3 reads TGTGCCAGTAGGCCCGGGAGTATGATCGGTGGAAACACCATATATTTT.